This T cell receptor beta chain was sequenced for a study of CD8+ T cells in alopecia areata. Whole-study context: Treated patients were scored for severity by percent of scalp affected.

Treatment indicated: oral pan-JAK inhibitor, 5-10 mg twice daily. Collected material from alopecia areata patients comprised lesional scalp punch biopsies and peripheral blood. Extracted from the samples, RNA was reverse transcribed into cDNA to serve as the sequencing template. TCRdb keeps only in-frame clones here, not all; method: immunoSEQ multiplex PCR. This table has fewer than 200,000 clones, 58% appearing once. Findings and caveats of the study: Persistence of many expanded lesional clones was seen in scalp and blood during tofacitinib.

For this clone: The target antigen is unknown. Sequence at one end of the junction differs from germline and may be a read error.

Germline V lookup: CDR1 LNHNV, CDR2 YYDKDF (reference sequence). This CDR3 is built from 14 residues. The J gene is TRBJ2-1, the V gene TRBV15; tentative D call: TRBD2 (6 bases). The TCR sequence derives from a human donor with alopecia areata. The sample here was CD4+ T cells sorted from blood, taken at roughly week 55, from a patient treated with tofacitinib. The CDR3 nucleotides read TGTGCCACCAGCTCCCTAGGTGAATGGACTACTCAGGTCTTC. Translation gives CATSSLGEWTTQVF.